A single sample is the source of the 9 T cell receptor beta chains below, sequenced in a study of T cells in Graves' hyperthyroidism and ophthalmopathy. Amplification yielded TCR beta CDR3 regions, with RNA transcripts as the source. HTBI primers were employed in a first-round RT-PCR of the TCR CDR3. Each CDR3 protein is one row after TCRdb ran MiXCR on the multiplex PCR reads. The sample lists about 720,000 distinct CDR3 sequences; about 19% were seen once. Sequenced material: blood. The receptors were sampled from a woman between 45 and 60 years old with Graves' hyperthyroidism that later progressed to Graves' ophthalmopathy.

For this clonotype: A read error may explain this, as a much larger clone is one base away. The rearrangement joins TRBV12-3 or TRBV12-4 to TRBJ1-1, with D hard to call. Deletions cut 2 bases from V and 4 bases from J, with 8 bases between. This CDR3 comprises 13 residues. The CDR3 sequence: CASSLLVSTEAFF. The DNA of the CDR3 is TGTGCCAGCAGTTTACTCGTGAGCACTGAAGCTTTCTTT.

CDR3 residues: CASSRGTLPSYEQYF. Written as DNA, the CDR3 is TGTGCCAGCAGTCGAGGGACTCTACCATCCTACGAGCAGTACTTC. V and J are TRBV6-1 and TRBJ2-7; TRBD2 is a possible D gene (6 bases). CDR3 length: 15 residues. The V end lost 5 bases, the J end lost 1 base, and 15 bases lay between the germline ends. The germline gives CDR1 MNHNS, CDR2 SASEGT.

The CDR3 loop is CSVGKETGATF. The DNA of the CDR3 is TGCAGCGTTGGAAAGGAGACCGGGGCCACCTTC. This rearrangement joins TRBV29-1 to TRBJ1-2, with D perhaps TRBD1 (5 bases). Germline-derived CDR1 and CDR2 are SQVTM and ANQGSEA. The CDR3 consists of 11 residues. The V end lost 4 bases, the J end lost 13 bases, and 16 bases lay between the germline ends.

In its sample, this clonotype was seen many times. The rearrangement links TRBV27 to TRBJ1-5; no clear D. This CDR3 comprises 13 residues. Germline V lookup: CDR1 MNHEY, CDR2 SMNVEV (reference sequence). Trimming left V 3 bases short and J 11 bases short, with 14 bases between. The CDR3 here is CASSLTGGPSQHF. The DNA of the CDR3 is TGTGCCAGCAGTTTGACCGGCGGCCCCTCCCAGCATTTT.

The chain couples TRBV30 to TRBJ1-4; TRBD1 agrees at 10 bases. Trimming cost V 3 bases and J 4 bases; bases outside gene matches: 2. The germline V gene encodes CDR1 GTSNPN and CDR2 SVGIG (reference sequence). CDR3 length equals 14 residues. The CDR3 DNA sequence: TGTGCCTGGAGCCGGACAGGGGGTAATGAAAAACTGTTTTTT. Its protein is CAWSRTGGNEKLFF.

This chain joins TRBV20-1 and TRBJ2-3, with 11 bases aligning to TRBD2. V was pared by 3 bases and J by 2 bases, with 10 bases of the junction left unmatched. CDR1 is DFQATT, CDR2 SNEGSKA, per germline (reference sequence). The CDR3 covers 17 residues. The CDR3 coding sequence is TGCAGTGCTAGGTGGGGACTAGCGGAAATCCACACAGATACGCAGTATTTT. Its protein is CSARWGLAEIHTDTQYF.

There are many counts of this clonotype. The chain couples TRBV2 to TRBJ2-5; possible D gene TRBD2, 5 bases. This CDR3 spans 15 amino acids. The ends were cut back, 3 bases at V and 7 bases at J, with 18 bases in the middle. CDR1 is SNHLY and CDR2 is FYNNEI in the germline V gene. In DNA, the CDR3 is TGTGCCAGCAGTGATCGACCCGGACTCCGTGGGACCCAGTACTTC. This gives the protein CASSDRPGLRGTQYF.

J is TRBJ1-4 and V is TRBV28; a weak D match, TRBD1 (5 bases). This CDR3 region has 14 residues. Germline V gene data show CDR1 as MDHEN and CDR2 as SYDVKM. Trimming took off 6 bases at V and 5 bases at J, with 13 bases between the two ends. The CDR3 here is CASRPGSRNEKLFF. CDR3 nucleotide sequence: TGTGCCAGCAGACCAGGGTCAAGAAATGAAAAACTGTTTTTT.

V gene TRBV9 combines with J gene TRBJ2-1; D may be TRBD1 (5 bases). V dropped 3 bases and J dropped 0 bases, with 13 bases sitting between them. Looked up from germline, CDR1 is SGDLS and CDR2 is YYNGEE. The CDR3 has 16 residues. The CDR3 DNA reads as TGTGCCAGCAGCGGAACACAGGTGAGCTCCTACAATGAGCAGTTCTTC. It is translated as CASSGTQVSSYNEQFF.